Following are 13 T cell receptor beta chains from one sample sequenced in a study of technical replicates of blood from a few donors. The table came from immunoSEQ multiplex PCR; TCRdb's copy has only in-frame clones and leaves some out. The data contain about 44,000 clones, almost 97% of them singletons. The sequenced material came from T cells isolated from PBMCs. The source of these receptors is a human donor in good health.

The V call is TRBV7-3, the J call TRBJ2-2; 7 positions agree with TRBD2. V trimming: 5 bases; J trimming: 4 bases; junction bases outside the gene matches: 13. The V gene's germline CDR1 is SGHTA and CDR2 FQGTGA. The CDR3 is 17 amino acids. The CDR3 loop is CASSPRGGWGGTGELFF. CDR3 sequence (DNA): TGTGCCAGCAGCCCCCGCGGGGGTTGGGGTGGCACCGGGGAGCTGTTTTTT.

The J gene is TRBJ2-1, the V gene TRBV2, with a possible D match to TRBD2 (6 bases). CDR1 is SNHLY, CDR2 FYNNEI, per germline. The CDR3 has 14 amino acids. Trimming left V 10 bases short and J 6 bases short, with 19 bases between. CDR3 loop: CATLPEGPLNEQFF. Written as DNA, the CDR3 is TGTGCCACCTTACCGGAGGGGCCCCTCAATGAGCAGTTCTTC.

The gene calls are TRBV28 and TRBJ1-4; TRBD1 agrees at 8 bases. Germline V gene lookup returns CDR1 MDHEN and CDR2 SYDVKM. The CDR3 extends over 15 amino acids. The J segment lost 8 bases and the V segment lost 4 bases, leaving 9 bases of the junction unmatched. The CDR3 protein is CASSSYPGQGEKLFF. In nucleotides, the CDR3 is TGTGCCAGCAGTTCTTACCCCGGACAGGGAGAAAAACTGTTTTTT.

The chain carries TRBV30 and TRBJ1-2; D not certain. Germline V gives CDR1 GTSNPN, CDR2 SVGIG (reference sequence). The CDR3 runs 16 residues. V lost 1 base and J lost 5, with 20 bases in between. The CDR3 loop reads CAWSGGSTSTFYGYTF. Written as DNA, the CDR3 is TGTGCCTGGAGTGGCGGGTCGACCTCTACATTTTATGGCTACACCTTC.

V gene TRBV27 combines with J gene TRBJ1-1; D is undetermined. Germline CDR1 is MNHEY and CDR2 is SMNVEV (reference sequence). The CDR3 loop spans 13 amino acids. V gave up 1 base and J gave up 3 bases, with 6 bases separating them. The CDR3 DNA follows: TGTGCCAGCAGTTTATGGCAGGACACTGAAGCTTTCTTT. Its protein product is CASSLWQDTEAFF.

The chain has TRBV5-6 and TRBJ2-7; 7 bases fit TRBD2. CDR1 SGHDT and CDR2 YYEEEE come from the germline V gene. This CDR3 comprises 14 residues. V shed 0 bases, J shed 6 bases, and the junction held 6 bases outside the gene matches. The CDR3 region is CASSLGLAVVEQYF. The CDR3 DNA reads TGTGCCAGCAGCTTGGGACTAGCTGTTGTCGAGCAGTACTTC.

The chain has TRBV7-2 and TRBJ2-3, with 8 bases that match TRBD2. The CDR3 length is 14 residues. V dropped 3 bases and J dropped 5; count of bases not matched to a gene: 4. From germline, CDR1 is SGHTA and CDR2 FQGNSA. CDR3 in amino acids: CASSFNGREDTQYF. CDR3 sequence (DNA): TGTGCCAGCAGCTTTAACGGGAGGGAAGATACGCAGTATTTT. Drawing the rest from reference TRBV7-2 and TRBJ2-3, the complete variable domain is GAGVSQSPSNKVTEKGKDVELRCDPISGHTALYWYRQSLGQGLEFLIYFQGNSAPDKSGLPSDRFSAERTGGSVSTLTIQRTQQEDSAVYLCASSFNGREDTQYFGPGTRLTVL.

This chain connects TRBV7-9 to TRBJ2-1; 7 positions match TRBD2. The V gene's germline CDR1 is SEHNR and CDR2 FQNEAQ (reference sequence). CDR3 length: 15 residues. V lost 5 bases and J lost 8; bases outside the gene matches: 12. CDR3 loop: CASSPGLEEGDEQFF. The DNA for the CDR3 is TGTGCCAGCAGCCCAGGACTAGAGGAAGGCGATGAGCAGTTCTTC.

This clone was recorded only once. The chain uses TRBV6-5 and TRBJ2-5; D is ambiguous. The V and J ends lost 2 bases and 5 bases respectively, with 9 bases between them. The CDR3 totals 13 residues. Germline V gene lookup returns CDR1 MNHEY and CDR2 SVGAGI. CDR3 bases: TGTGCCAGCAGTTACCCCCCCCTGGAGACCCAGTACTTC. It specifies CASSYPPLETQYF.

The chain combines TRBV9 with TRBJ1-3; TRBD1 is a possible D gene (6 bases). The germline gives CDR1 SGDLS, CDR2 YYNGEE. V dropped 4 bases and J dropped 1 base, with 21 bases sitting between them. The CDR3 has 18 residues. The CDR3 DNA reads TGTGCCAGCAGCCCCAAGGGGGGGCAGCTTCTTTCTGGAAACACCATATATTTT. This codes for CASSPKGGQLLSGNTIYF.

The chain joins TRBV4-1 to TRBJ1-1; 10 bases match TRBD1. Germline-derived CDR1 and CDR2 are MGHRA and YSYEKL. The length of the CDR3 is 16 residues. V shed 2 bases, J shed 5 bases, and the junction held 8 bases outside the gene matches. The CDR3: CASSQKGQGEYTEAFF. For the CDR3, the DNA is TGCGCCAGCAGCCAAAAAGGACAGGGGGAATATACTGAAGCTTTCTTT.

The rearrangement joins TRBV7-8 to TRBJ1-5; D perhaps matches TRBD1 (5 bases). Trimming stripped 4 bases from V and 4 bases from J, with 11 bases between. CDR1 and CDR2 (germline): SGHVS, FQNEAQ. The CDR3 loop spans 14 amino acids. The CDR3 nucleotides read TGTGCCAGCAGCTCCGTCGGGGGGAATCAGCCCCAGCATTTT. It is translated as CASSSVGGNQPQHF.

The chain combines TRBV29-1 with TRBJ2-7; TRBD1 agrees at 11 bases. There are 14 residues in the CDR3. Germline V gene data show CDR1 as SQVTM and CDR2 as ANQGSEA. V trimming: 1 base; J trimming: 6 bases; junction bases outside the gene matches: 5. DNA for the CDR3: TGCAGCGTTGAAGTTGGGACAGGGGGAATCGAGCAGTACTTC. This codes for CSVEVGTGGIEQYF.